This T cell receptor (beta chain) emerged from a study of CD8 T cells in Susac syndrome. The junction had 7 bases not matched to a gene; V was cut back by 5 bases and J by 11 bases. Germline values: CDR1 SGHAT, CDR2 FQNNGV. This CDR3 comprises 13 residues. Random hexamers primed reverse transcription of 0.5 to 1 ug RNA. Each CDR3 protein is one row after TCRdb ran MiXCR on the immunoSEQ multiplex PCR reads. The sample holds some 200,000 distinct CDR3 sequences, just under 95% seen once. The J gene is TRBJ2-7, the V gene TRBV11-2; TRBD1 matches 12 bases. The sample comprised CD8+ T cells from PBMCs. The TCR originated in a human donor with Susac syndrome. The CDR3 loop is CASSPGTGGAKYF. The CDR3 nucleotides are TGTGCCAGCAGCCCCGGGACAGGGGGCGCGAAGTACTTC. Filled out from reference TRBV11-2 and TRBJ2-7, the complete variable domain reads EAGVAQSPRYKIIEKRQSVAFWCNPISGHATLYWYQQILGQGPKLLIQFQNNGVVDDSQLPKDRFSAERLKGVDSTLKIQPAKLEDSAVYLCASSPGTGGAKYFGPGTRLTVT.